The rows below give T cell receptor beta chains drawn from one sample of a study of blood T cell repertoires in COVID-19. This table comes from immunoSEQ multiplex PCR, and its TCRdb copy is limited to in-frame clones, with some not included. The sample holds 150,000 to 200,000 clones; about 76% are singletons and the top ten take roughly 7.8%. Sequenced sample: peripheral blood. The source is a woman aged 45 to 65 with active or convalescent COVID-19. Both conserved end residues are part of each CDR3. The order of the fields is J gene, clone size, D gene, V gene, CDR3 protein, CDR3 DNA. The D gene is left open where the match is weak. Size is stated for part of the rows, as once, few or many counts, or as a class when the clone is expanded.

>TRBJ1-1|NA|NA|TRBV10-2
CASSGGGSTEAFF
TGCGCCAGCAGTGGGGGGGGAAGTACTGAAGCTTTCTTT
>TRBJ1-5|NA|TRBD1|TRBV28
CASSRTGVWGNQPQHF
TGTGCCAGCAGTAGGACAGGGGTTTGGGGCAATCAGCCCCAGCATTTT
>TRBJ2-7|few|TRBD1|TRBV3-1/TRBV3-2
CASSRDRSSYEQYF
TGTGCCAGCAGTCGGGACAGGAGCTCCTACGAGCAGTACTTC
>TRBJ2-1|NA|NA|TRBV9
CASSAGTSSYNEQFF
TGTGCCAGCAGCGCCGGTACGAGCTCCTACAATGAGCAGTTCTTC
>TRBJ1-3|few|TRBD1|TRBV4-3
CASSLGQYRGLRNTIYF
TGCGCCAGCAGCCTCGGGCAATACAGGGGCCTTCGAAACACCATATATTTT
>TRBJ2-7|NA|NA|TRBV11-2
CASSLLNSREQYF
TGTGCCAGCAGCTTATTGAATTCGCGCGAGCAGTACTTC
>TRBJ2-7|NA|TRBD1|TRBV19
CASGGTGGYEQYF
TGTGCCAGTGGGGGAACAGGGGGCTACGAGCAGTACTTC
>TRBJ1-4|NA|TRBD1|TRBV2
CASRSTGSSEKLFF
TGTGCCAGCAGATCGACAGGGAGTAGTGAAAAACTGTTTTTT
>TRBJ1-4|NA|NA|TRBV7-2
CASSPGRGTNEKLFF
TGTGCCAGCAGCCCTGGGAGGGGCACTAATGAAAAACTGTTTTTT
>TRBJ1-4|few|NA|TRBV27
CASSLIAATNEKLFF
TGTGCCAGCAGTTTAATTGCAGCGACTAATGAAAAACTGTTTTTT
>TRBJ1-1|NA|NA|TRBV3-1/TRBV3-2
CASSQDPTANTEAFF
TGTGCCAGCAGCCAAGACCCGACAGCGAACACTGAAGCTTTCTTT
>TRBJ1-4|few|TRBD1|TRBV30
CAWSRTGWSEKLFF
TGTGCCTGGAGTAGGACAGGGTGGAGCGAAAAACTGTTTTTT
>TRBJ2-7|NA|TRBD1|TRBV5-1
CASSGTESYEQYF
TGCGCCAGCAGTGGGACAGAATCCTACGAGCAGTACTTC
>TRBJ1-6|NA|NA|TRBV19
CASRGGDTYNSPLHF
TGTGCCAGTAGGGGGGGAGATACCTATAATTCACCCCTCCACTTT
>TRBJ2-5|NA|NA|TRBV7-2
CASSPLQGSQETQYF
TGTGCCAGCAGCCCACTACAGGGTTCCCAAGAGACCCAGTACTTC
>TRBJ1-5|NA|TRBD1|TRBV28
CASSSGTGIQPQHF
TGTGCCAGCAGTTCCGGGACAGGGATTCAGCCCCAGCATTTT
>TRBJ2-5|NA|NA|TRBV9
CASSEGDGQMPETQYF
TGTGCCAGCAGCGAAGGGGACGGACAGATGCCAGAGACCCAGTACTTC
>TRBJ1-1|NA|NA|TRBV7-2
CASSPRQLTNTEAFF
TGTGCCAGCAGCCCGCGACAGCTGACGAACACTGAAGCTTTCTTT
>TRBJ2-7|once|NA|TRBV3-1/TRBV3-2
CASSPPHSYEQYF
TGTGCCAGCAGCCCCCCCCATTCCTACGAGCAGTACTTC
>TRBJ2-3|few|TRBD2|TRBV20-1
CSASLAGIQDTQYF
TGCAGTGCTAGTCTAGCGGGGATCCAAGATACGCAGTATTTT
>TRBJ2-3|NA|NA|TRBV3-1/TRBV3-2
CASSQTRGTDTQYF
TGTGCCAGCAGCCAGACTAGGGGCACAGATACGCAGTATTTT
>TRBJ2-2|few|NA|TRBV7-9
CASSPRWGNTGELFF
TGTGCCAGCAGCCCCAGGTGGGGCAACACCGGGGAGCTGTTTTTT
>TRBJ1-2|NA|NA|TRBV4-1
CASSQDPPGPTFGGYTF
TGCGCCAGCAGCCAAGATCCCCCAGGGCCCACCTTTGGTGGCTACACCTTC
>TRBJ1-2|NA|TRBD1|TRBV28
CASSSYRGQDYGYTF
TGTGCCAGCAGTTCCTACAGGGGGCAAGACTATGGCTACACCTTC
>TRBJ1-5|NA|NA|TRBV9
CASSVSGNSNQPQHF
TGTGCCAGCAGCGTATCCGGGAATAGCAATCAGCCCCAGCATTTT
>TRBJ1-1|NA|TRBD1|TRBV4-2
CASSQRTGDTEAFF
TGTGCCAGCAGCCAACGTACAGGGGACACTGAAGCTTTCTTT
>TRBJ1-5|NA|NA|TRBV10-3
CAISGRGNQPQHF
TGTGCCATCAGTGGCAGGGGCAATCAGCCCCAGCATTTT
>TRBJ1-5|NA|TRBD1|TRBV19
CASSGTGASQPQHF
TGTGCCAGTAGTGGGACAGGGGCGTCGCAGCCCCAGCATTTT
>TRBJ1-2|few|NA|TRBV7-9
CASSLTAYGYTF
TGTGCCAGCAGCTTGACAGCTTATGGCTACACCTTC
>TRBJ2-1|many|TRBD2|TRBV11-1
CASSRGLADYNEQFF
TGTGCCAGCAGCAGGGGACTAGCGGATTACAATGAGCAGTTCTTC
>TRBJ1-5|NA|NA|TRBV7-9
CASSLDQYSNQPQHF
TGTGCCAGCAGCTTAGATCAGTATAGCAATCAGCCCCAGCATTTT
>TRBJ1-2|NA|NA|TRBV15
CATSGKTGAIGYTF
TGTGCCACCAGCGGAAAGACAGGAGCGATTGGCTACACCTTC
>TRBJ1-1|NA|NA|TRBV4-1
CASSQVTGTLAAFF
TGCGCCAGCAGCCAAGTCACAGGGACCCTCGCAGCTTTCTTT
>TRBJ2-1|NA|TRBD1|TRBV7-6
CASSSGTVNEQFF
TGTGCCAGCAGTTCCGGGACAGTGAATGAGCAGTTCTTC
>TRBJ1-3|NA|NA|TRBV12-3/TRBV12-4
CASSPGNTIYF
TGTGCCAGCTCTCCCGGAAACACCATATATTTT
>TRBJ2-7|NA|TRBD1|TRBV6-6
CASSYSAFQGAYEQYF
TGTGCCAGCAGTTACTCCGCCTTTCAGGGGGCTTACGAGCAGTACTTC
>TRBJ2-5|few|NA|TRBV7-2
CASSLAVTGQETQYF
TGTGCCAGCAGCTTAGCCGTCACAGGGCAAGAGACCCAGTACTTC
>TRBJ1-6|NA|NA|TRBV5-4
CASSPDGAGNSPLHF
TGTGCCAGCAGCCCGGACGGCGCGGGGAATTCACCCCTCCACTTT
>TRBJ2-1|NA|NA|TRBV18
CASSPINPSPNEQFF
TGTGCCAGCTCTCCCATAAACCCAAGCCCCAATGAGCAGTTCTTC
>TRBJ1-2|few|TRBD1|TRBV6-5
CASSLTGGGTYGYTF
TGTGCCAGCAGTCTAACAGGGGGAGGAACTTATGGCTACACCTTC
>TRBJ1-5|NA|NA|TRBV16
CASSPQVQPQHF
TGTGCCAGCAGTCCGCAGGTACAGCCCCAGCATTTT
>TRBJ1-1|NA|NA|TRBV4-1
CASSPEGRNTEAFF
TGCGCCAGCAGCCCGGAGGGAAGGAACACTGAAGCTTTCTTT
>TRBJ1-5|NA|NA|TRBV7-2
CASSFGSNQPQHF
TGTGCCAGCAGCTTCGGTAGCAATCAGCCCCAGCATTTT